Following are 15 T cell receptor beta chains from one sample sequenced in a study of cytomegalovirus exposure and HLA in healthy donors. The study ran its PCR with 60 Vbeta and 13 Jbeta primers. Data came from immunoSEQ multiplex PCR; TCRdb stores just in-frame clones and leaves some out. The table gives about 88,000 clones; the top ten clones make up about 5.5% of it. Material: PBMCs. The receptor source for this set is a girl aged 10-17 years in good health and CMV-seropositive.

This chain joins TRBV29-1 and TRBJ2-5, with 11 bases fitting TRBD2. The CDR3 extends over 15 amino acids. V was pared by 7 bases and J by 5 bases, with 12 bases of the junction left unmatched. CDR1 and CDR2 from the germline V gene are SQVTM and ANQGSEA. The CDR3 loop is CSALGLAGGGETQYF. CDR3 in DNA: TGCAGCGCCCTCGGGCTAGCGGGGGGAGGGGAGACCCAGTACTTC.

V gene TRBV5-1 combines with J gene TRBJ1-1; 7 bases are a match to TRBD1. Per the germline V gene, CDR1 is SGHRS and CDR2 is YFSETQ. The CDR3 runs to 14 residues. Trimming at V came to 2 bases and at J to 1 base, leaving 2 bases not matched to a gene. The CDR3, as DNA: TGCGCCAGCAGCTTAACAGGGGCGAACACTGAAGCTTTCTTT. Translation gives CASSLTGANTEAFF.

The chain is built from TRBV9 and TRBJ2-7; 7 bases map to TRBD2. The CDR3 consists of 13 residues. V lost 4 bases to trimming and J lost 7 bases; unmatched junction nucleotides: 8. Germline CDR1 reads SGDLS; CDR2 reads YYNGEE. Written as DNA, the CDR3 is TGTGCCAGCAGCCCATCTAACGGGGGGGAGCAGTACTTC. Translated: CASSPSNGGEQYF. Variable domain in full (rest from reference TRBV9 and TRBJ2-7): DSGVTQTPKHLITATGQRVTLRCSPRSGDLSVYWYQQSLDQGLQFLIQYYNGEERAKGNILERFSAQQFPDLHSELNLSSLELGDSALYFCASSPSNGGEQYFGPGTRLTVT.

The chain couples TRBV13 to TRBJ2-2; D gene ambiguous. The ends were cut back, 3 bases at V and 1 base at J, with 6 bases in the middle. The CDR3 has 14 amino acids. Per the germline V gene, CDR1 is PRHDT and CDR2 is FYEKMQ (reference sequence). CDR3: CASSFGRNTGELFF. For the CDR3, the DNA is TGTGCCAGCAGCTTCGGTAGGAACACCGGGGAGCTGTTTTTT. Looking up the rest from reference TRBV13 and TRBJ2-2 gives the full variable domain: AAGVIQSPRHLIKEKRETATLKCYPIPRHDTVYWYQQGPGQDPQFLISFYEKMQSDKGSIPDRFSAQQFSDYHSELNMSSLELGDSALYFCASSFGRNTGELFFGEGSRLTVL.

This chain uses TRBV4-3 with TRBJ2-7, with a possible D match to TRBD1 (6 bases). Trimming removed 3 bases at V and 3 bases at J, with 12 bases between. This CDR3 region has 14 residues. CDR1 is LGHNA and CDR2 is YSLEER in the germline V gene. CDR3 nucleotide sequence: TGCGCCAGCAGCCAGACGTTAGGGGGCTACGAGCAGTACTTC. Amino acids: CASSQTLGGYEQYF.

V gene TRBV5-1 combines with J gene TRBJ1-2; maybe TRBD1 (6 bases). Per germline, CDR1 SGHRS and CDR2 YFSETQ. The CDR3 length is 14 residues. The germline V and J ends were trimmed by 3 bases and 2 bases, with 11 bases remaining between them. CDR3 loop: CASSYQDRNYGYTF. The CDR3 DNA reads TGCGCCAGCAGCTACCAGGACAGAAACTATGGCTACACCTTC.

CDR3: CSVGRGDEQYF. The CDR3 coding sequence is TGCAGCGTGGGTCGGGGGGACGAGCAGTACTTC. V usage is TRBV29-1 and J usage is TRBJ2-7; 7 bases fit TRBD2. Germline CDR1 is SQVTM and CDR2 is ANQGSEA. V lost 6 bases, J lost 5 bases, and 4 bases stayed unmatched. There are 11 residues in the CDR3.

The rearrangement links TRBV10-3 to TRBJ2-1; the match to TRBD2 covers 8 bases. Germline CDR1 reads ENHRY; CDR2 reads SYGVKD. The length of the CDR3 is 14 residues. Germline trimming cut 10 bases from V and 7 bases from J; bases unmatched to any gene: 12. The CDR3 DNA is TGTGCCACCGCTCTAGCGGGCCCAGGGAATGAGCAGTTCTTC. It yields the protein CATALAGPGNEQFF.

The rearrangement links TRBV2 to TRBJ2-6; 10 positions match TRBD1. The CDR3 contains 16 residues. V gave up 10 bases and J gave up 2 bases; unmatched junction bases: 8. Germline V gene data show CDR1 as SNHLY and CDR2 as FYNNEI. The CDR3 DNA reads as TGTGCCATAGAGACAGGGGGCGGGCCTGGGGCCAACGTCCTGACTTTC. It is translated as CAIETGGGPGANVLTF.

The gene calls are TRBV4-3 and TRBJ1-1; 7 nucleotides agree with TRBD1. With V trimmed by 4 bases and J by 0 bases, 11 bases remained unmatched. Germline V gene data show CDR1 as LGHNA and CDR2 as YSLEER. CDR3 length: 17 amino acids. CDR3 loop: CASSPWTGGYMNTEAFF. CDR3 DNA sequence: TGCGCCAGCAGCCCCTGGACAGGAGGATACATGAACACTGAAGCTTTCTTT.

The chain employs TRBV19 and TRBJ1-2, with 8 bases that match TRBD1. The germline gives CDR1 LNHDA, CDR2 SQIVND (reference sequence). CDR3 length: 14 amino acids. Trimming at V came to 6 bases and at J to 8 bases, leaving 11 bases not matched to a gene. CDR3 amino acids: CASSRSRGPPGYTF. The CDR3 DNA reads as TGTGCCAGTAGCCGAAGCAGGGGGCCCCCCGGCTACACCTTC. Based on the CDR3 plus reference TRBV19 and TRBJ1-2, the full variable domain is DGGITQSPKYLFRKEGQNVTLSCEQNLNHDAMYWYRQDPGQGLRLIYYSQIVNDFQKGDIAEGYSVSREKKESFPLTVTSAQKNPTAFYLCASSRSRGPPGYTFGSGTRLTVV.

The chain recombines TRBV4-1 with TRBJ2-6, with TRBD1 identical over 7 bases. V trimming: 1 base; J trimming: 0 bases; junction bases outside the gene matches: 3. CDR1 is MGHRA, CDR2 YSYEKL, per germline. This CDR3 has 17 residues. In nucleotides, the CDR3 is TGCGCCAGCAGCCAAGGGACAGGCTTCTCTGGGGCCAACGTCCTGACTTTC. As protein: CASSQGTGFSGANVLTF.

The chain uses TRBV2 and TRBJ2-7; D may be TRBD1 (6 bases). The germline V gene encodes CDR1 SNHLY and CDR2 FYNNEI. The CDR3 runs to 11 residues. The V and J ends lost 11 bases and 6 bases respectively, with 14 bases between them. In nucleotides, the CDR3 is TGTGCCTGGGACAATCCATTCGAGCAGTACGTC. This translates into CAWDNPFEQYV.

The gene calls are TRBV4-1 and TRBJ2-2; D is uncertain. Trimming removed 5 bases at V and 5 bases at J, with 6 bases between. The germline CDR1 and CDR2 sequences are MGHRA and YSYEKL. The CDR3 consists of 12 residues. CDR3 bases: TGCGCCAGCAGCTACTATACCGGGGAGCTGTTTTTT. It codes for CASSYYTGELFF.

The chain carries TRBV15 and TRBJ1-2; D is uncertain. This CDR3 has 12 amino acids. Trimming took off 2 bases at V and 8 bases at J, with 9 bases between the two ends. Germline V gene lookup returns CDR1 LNHNV and CDR2 YYDKDF (reference sequence). As DNA, the CDR3 is TGTGCCACCAGCAGACGGGGTGCCGGCTACACCTTC. Translation: CATSRRGAGYTF.